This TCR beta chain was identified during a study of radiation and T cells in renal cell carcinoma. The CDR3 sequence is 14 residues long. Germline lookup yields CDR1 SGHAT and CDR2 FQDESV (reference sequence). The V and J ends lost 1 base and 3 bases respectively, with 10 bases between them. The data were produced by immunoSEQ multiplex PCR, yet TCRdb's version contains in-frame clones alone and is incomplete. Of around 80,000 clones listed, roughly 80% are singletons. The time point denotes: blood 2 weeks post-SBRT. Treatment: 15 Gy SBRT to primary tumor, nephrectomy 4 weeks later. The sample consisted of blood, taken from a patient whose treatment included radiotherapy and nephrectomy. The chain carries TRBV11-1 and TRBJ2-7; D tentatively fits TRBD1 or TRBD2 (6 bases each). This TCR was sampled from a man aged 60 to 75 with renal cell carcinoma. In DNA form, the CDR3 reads TGTGCCAGCAGCTTAGAGGGGGGTCACTACGAGCAGTACTTC. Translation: CASSLEGGHYEQYF.